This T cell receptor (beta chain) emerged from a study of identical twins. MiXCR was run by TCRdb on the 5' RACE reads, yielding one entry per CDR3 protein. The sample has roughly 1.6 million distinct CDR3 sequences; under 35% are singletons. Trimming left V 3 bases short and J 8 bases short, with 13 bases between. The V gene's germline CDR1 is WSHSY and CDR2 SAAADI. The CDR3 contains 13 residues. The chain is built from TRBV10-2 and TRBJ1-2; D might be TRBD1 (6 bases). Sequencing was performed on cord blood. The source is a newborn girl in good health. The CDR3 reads CASSETGRSGYTF. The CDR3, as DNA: TGCGCCAGCAGTGAAACAGGGAGAAGCGGCTACACCTTC.